This is a list of T cell receptor beta chains from one sample in a study of identical twins. Each CDR3 protein is one row after TCRdb ran MiXCR on the 5' RACE reads. Here the sample spans approximately 890,000 distinct CDR3 sequences, around 12% being singletons. This sample also appeared in a second study, on yellow fever vaccine responses in identical twins.

The sample consisted of PBMCs. These receptors originate from a woman aged 18-29 years in good health. Both conserved end residues are part of each CDR3. Each record gives: CDR3 protein, CDR3 DNA, CDR3 length, V gene, D gene, J gene, clone size. A D gene is named only where the DNA matches it firmly. Clone size is shown for a subset of rows, as once, few, many or a class of expanded clone.

CDR3 protein: CASSITLGLAGEQYF; CDR3 DNA: TGTGCCAGCAGTATCACCTTGGGACTAGCCGGCGAGCAGTACTTC; CDR3 length: 15; V gene: TRBV2; D gene: TRBD2; J gene: TRBJ2-7; clone size: -
CDR3 protein: CASSSDRSSGNTIYF; CDR3 DNA: TGTGCCAGCAGTTCGGACAGGAGCTCTGGAAACACCATATATTTT; CDR3 length: 15; V gene: TRBV12-3/TRBV12-4; D gene: TRBD1; J gene: TRBJ1-3; clone size: -
CDR3 protein: CAIARAETQYF; CDR3 DNA: TGTGCCATCGCCAGGGCGGAGACCCAGTACTTC; CDR3 length: 11; V gene: TRBV10-3; D gene: -; J gene: TRBJ2-5; clone size: few
CDR3 protein: CASSFTSGLNTGELFF; CDR3 DNA: TGTGCCAGCAGCTTCACTAGCGGACTGAACACCGGGGAGCTGTTTTTT; CDR3 length: 16; V gene: TRBV7-2; D gene: TRBD2; J gene: TRBJ2-2; clone size: few
CDR3 protein: CASSPGLVYPGELFF; CDR3 DNA: TGTGCCAGCAGCCCGGGACTAGTATATCCCGGGGAGCTGTTTTTT; CDR3 length: 15; V gene: TRBV3-1; D gene: TRBD2; J gene: TRBJ2-2; clone size: few
CDR3 protein: CASSQALGSSYNEQFF; CDR3 DNA: TGTGCCAGCAGCCAAGCCTTGGGCAGCTCCTACAATGAGCAGTTCTTC; CDR3 length: 16; V gene: TRBV3-1; D gene: -; J gene: TRBJ2-1; clone size: -
CDR3 protein: CASLANTGELFF; CDR3 DNA: TGTGCCTCATTAGCTAACACCGGGGAGCTGTTTTTT; CDR3 length: 12; V gene: TRBV5-4; D gene: -; J gene: TRBJ2-2; clone size: many
CDR3 protein: CASSFGPTGELFF; CDR3 DNA: TGTGCCAGCAGTTTCGGGCCAACCGGGGAGCTGTTTTTT; CDR3 length: 13; V gene: TRBV28; D gene: -; J gene: TRBJ2-2; clone size: many
CDR3 protein: CASSLSVKGESPDEQYF; CDR3 DNA: TGCGCCAGCAGCTTATCCGTCAAGGGGGAGTCGCCGGACGAGCAGTACTTC; CDR3 length: 17; V gene: TRBV5-1; D gene: -; J gene: TRBJ2-7; clone size: few
CDR3 protein: CASSPSPKSGANVLTF; CDR3 DNA: TGTGCCAGCTCACCATCTCCTAAGAGCGGGGCCAACGTCCTGACTTTC; CDR3 length: 16; V gene: TRBV18; D gene: -; J gene: TRBJ2-6; clone size: many
CDR3 protein: CASSRQQGSYEQYF; CDR3 DNA: TGTGCCAGCAGCAGACAACAGGGCTCCTACGAGCAGTACTTC; CDR3 length: 14; V gene: TRBV12-3/TRBV12-4; D gene: -; J gene: TRBJ2-7; clone size: few
CDR3 protein: CATRGSSLSTDTQYF; CDR3 DNA: TGTGCCACAAGGGGGTCAAGCCTTAGCACAGATACGCAGTATTTT; CDR3 length: 15; V gene: TRBV15; D gene: -; J gene: TRBJ2-3; clone size: -
CDR3 protein: CSARDGPGQVYF; CDR3 DNA: TGCAGTGCTAGAGATGGCCCTGGACAGGTGTATTTT; CDR3 length: 12; V gene: TRBV20-1; D gene: TRBD1; J gene: TRBJ2-3; clone size: many
CDR3 protein: CASSQVNGNEQFF; CDR3 DNA: TGCGCCAGCAGCCAAGTCAACGGCAATGAGCAGTTCTTC; CDR3 length: 13; V gene: TRBV4-1; D gene: -; J gene: TRBJ2-1; clone size: few
CDR3 protein: CASSYIGKNIQYF; CDR3 DNA: TGTGCCAGCAGTTATATTGGGAAAAACATTCAGTACTTC; CDR3 length: 13; V gene: TRBV12-3/TRBV12-4; D gene: -; J gene: TRBJ2-4; clone size: -
CDR3 protein: CASSYERRTYEQYF; CDR3 DNA: TGTGCCAGCAGTTACGAGCGACGTACCTACGAGCAGTACTTC; CDR3 length: 14; V gene: TRBV6-5; D gene: -; J gene: TRBJ2-7; clone size: few
CDR3 protein: CSARDPLANITWYYYNEQFF; CDR3 DNA: TGCAGTGCTAGAGATCCACTAGCGAATATAACTTGGTACTACTACAATGAGCAGTTCTTC; CDR3 length: 20; V gene: TRBV20-1; D gene: TRBD2; J gene: TRBJ2-1; clone size: -
CDR3 protein: CASSLASQPQHF; CDR3 DNA: TGTGCCAGCAGCTTAGCCAGTCAGCCCCAGCATTTT; CDR3 length: 12; V gene: TRBV7-9; D gene: -; J gene: TRBJ1-5; clone size: many
CDR3 protein: CSARGDRVSSYNEQFF; CDR3 DNA: TGCAGTGCTAGGGGGGACAGGGTGAGCTCCTACAATGAGCAGTTCTTC; CDR3 length: 16; V gene: TRBV20-1; D gene: TRBD1; J gene: TRBJ2-1; clone size: -
CDR3 protein: CASSYEGRRTGELFF; CDR3 DNA: TGTGCCAGCAGTTATGAGGGGCGAAGGACCGGGGAGCTGTTTTTT; CDR3 length: 15; V gene: TRBV6-6; D gene: -; J gene: TRBJ2-2; clone size: -
CDR3 protein: CASSPPTGLEEFF; CDR3 DNA: TGTGCCAGCTCACCACCAACCGGACTAGAGGAGTTCTTC; CDR3 length: 13; V gene: TRBV18; D gene: TRBD2; J gene: TRBJ2-1; clone size: few
CDR3 protein: CASSWRTGDVDEKLFF; CDR3 DNA: TGTGCCAGCAGCTGGCGGACAGGGGATGTGGATGAAAAACTGTTTTTT; CDR3 length: 16; V gene: TRBV7-9; D gene: TRBD1; J gene: TRBJ1-4; clone size: few
CDR3 protein: CASSLGDRGFGEAFF; CDR3 DNA: TGCGCCAGCAGCTTGGGGGACAGGGGATTTGGTGAAGCTTTCTTT; CDR3 length: 15; V gene: TRBV5-1; D gene: TRBD1; J gene: TRBJ1-1; clone size: -
CDR3 protein: CASSSTWGIEEKLFF; CDR3 DNA: TGTGCCAGCAGCTCCACCTGGGGGATTGAAGAAAAACTGTTTTTT; CDR3 length: 15; V gene: TRBV11-2; D gene: -; J gene: TRBJ1-4; clone size: -
CDR3 protein: CSARGQDSNQPQHF; CDR3 DNA: TGCAGTGCTAGAGGCCAGGATAGCAATCAGCCCCAGCATTTT; CDR3 length: 14; V gene: TRBV20-1; D gene: -; J gene: TRBJ1-5; clone size: -
CDR3 protein: CASSYWASGRGQETQYF; CDR3 DNA: TGTGCCAGCAGTTACTGGGCTAGCGGGAGAGGGCAAGAGACCCAGTACTTC; CDR3 length: 17; V gene: TRBV6-5; D gene: TRBD2; J gene: TRBJ2-5; clone size: few
CDR3 protein: CAVLQGMNTEAFF; CDR3 DNA: TGTGCCGTATTACAGGGTATGAACACTGAAGCTTTCTTT; CDR3 length: 13; V gene: TRBV10-3; D gene: -; J gene: TRBJ1-1; clone size: few
CDR3 protein: CASSYSVSEAFF; CDR3 DNA: TGTGCCAGCAGTTACTCGGTGAGTGAAGCTTTCTTT; CDR3 length: 12; V gene: TRBV6-6; D gene: -; J gene: TRBJ1-1; clone size: -
CDR3 protein: CASSFGTRGNIQYF; CDR3 DNA: TGTGCCAGCAGTTTTGGGACTAGGGGAAACATTCAGTACTTC; CDR3 length: 14; V gene: TRBV12-3/TRBV12-4; D gene: TRBD2; J gene: TRBJ2-4; clone size: few
CDR3 protein: CASSEEAWGPYPIKNTGELFF; CDR3 DNA: TGTGCCAGCAGTGAAGAGGCGTGGGGCCCTTACCCTATCAAGAACACCGGGGAGCTGTTTTTT; CDR3 length: 21; V gene: TRBV6-1; D gene: -; J gene: TRBJ2-2; clone size: -
CDR3 protein: CASSRPDGYNEQFF; CDR3 DNA: TGCGCCAGCAGCCGCCCGGACGGATACAATGAGCAGTTCTTC; CDR3 length: 14; V gene: TRBV5-1; D gene: -; J gene: TRBJ2-1; clone size: many
CDR3 protein: CASSLGIVGDRLSYEQYF; CDR3 DNA: TGTGCCAGCAGCTTGGGTATTGTTGGGGACAGACTCTCCTACGAGCAGTACTTC; CDR3 length: 18; V gene: TRBV5-5; D gene: TRBD1; J gene: TRBJ2-7; clone size: few
CDR3 protein: CATLQGTGIQYF; CDR3 DNA: TGTGCCACCCTACAGGGGACGGGGATTCAGTACTTC; CDR3 length: 12; V gene: TRBV28; D gene: TRBD1; J gene: TRBJ2-4; clone size: -
CDR3 protein: CASSEEAVENTEAFF; CDR3 DNA: TGTGCCAGCAGTGAAGAAGCCGTCGAGAACACTGAAGCTTTCTTT; CDR3 length: 15; V gene: TRBV6-1; D gene: -; J gene: TRBJ1-1; clone size: few